Given below is one TCR beta chain in context. The sample is drawn from a study of T-cell memory formation after mild COVID-19. CDR1 and CDR2 (germline): KGHSH, LQKENI. The ends were cut back, 3 bases at V and 1 base at J, with 13 bases in the middle. This CDR3 has 16 amino acids. TCRdb passed the 5' RACE reads through MiXCR, listing each CDR3 protein once. The table has about 350,000 distinct CDR3 sequences, roughly 13% seen once; the top ten hold 22%. The source is a man aged 18 to 29 who had mild COVID-19 (a few samples of this study predate the infection). Cell type and time point are not known. Sequenced: PBMCs or a T cell subset sorted from them (not recorded which). The chain combines TRBV18 with TRBJ1-5; a weak D match, TRBD1 (5 bases). The chain's CDR3 is CASSPRGAWSNQPQHF. CDR3 sequence (DNA): TGTGCCAGCTCACCTCGGGGCGCTTGGAGCAATCAGCCCCAGCATTTT.